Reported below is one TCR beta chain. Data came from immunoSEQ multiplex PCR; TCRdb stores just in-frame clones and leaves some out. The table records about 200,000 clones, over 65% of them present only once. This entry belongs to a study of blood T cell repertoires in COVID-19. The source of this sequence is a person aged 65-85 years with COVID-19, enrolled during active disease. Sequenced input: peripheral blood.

Written as DNA, the CDR3 is TGTGCCAGCAGCCAGGCAACGAGCTCCTATAATTCACCCCTCCACTTT. Amino acids: CASSQATSSYNSPLHF. The chain links TRBV7-2 to TRBJ1-6; D remains ambiguous. CDR3 length equals 16 residues. Germline CDR1 reads SGHTA; CDR2 reads FQGNSA. Trimming removed 5 bases at V and 0 bases at J, with 11 bases between.